This TCR beta chain comes out of a study of chemoradiotherapy in HPV16-positive cancers. Study-wide context: A couple of HPV16-positive patients' cells yielded candidate HPV-specific clones and common motifs.

V was clipped by 4 bases and J by 1 base, with 8 bases between them. This CDR3 contains 13 residues. Germline V gene data show CDR1 as SGDLS and CDR2 as YYNGEE. Overall study findings and caveats: Candidate HPV-specific clones and E7-related TCR motifs grew in tumor during treatment. Only a couple of HPV16-positive patients supplied the functional HPV-specificity definition. For HPV16-positive patients, expanding HPV-responsive T cells associated with longer recurrence-free survival.

As to this clone: Antigen: not known.

The repertoire was sequenced with immunoSEQ multiplex PCR; TCRdb's copy has only in-frame clones and lacks some. The table lists 3,000 to 4,000 clones, roughly 90% of them singletons. Source: tumor tissue, taken from a patient who underwent chemoradiotherapy. The TCR originated in a human donor with HPV-associated anogenital cancer. The genes are TRBV9 and TRBJ1-1; D unclear. The CDR3 loop reads CASSPTPNTEAFF. The CDR3 DNA reads as TGTGCCAGCAGCCCCACACCGAACACTGAAGCTTTCTTT. Full variable domain (outside the CDR3, taken from reference TRBV9 and TRBJ1-1): DSGVTQTPKHLITATGQRVTLRCSPRSGDLSVYWYQQSLDQGLQFLIQYYNGEERAKGNILERFSAQQFPDLHSELNLSSLELGDSALYFCASSPTPNTEAFFGQGTRLTVV.